These 16 T cell receptor beta chains came from one sample sequenced in a study of T-cell memory formation after mild COVID-19. TCRdb analysed the 5' RACE reads with MiXCR anew, one entry per CDR3 protein. The sample yields some 130,000 distinct CDR3 sequences, approximately 26% seen once. The sequenced sample was PBMCs or a T cell subset sorted from them (not recorded which). The receptor set was obtained from an adult woman who had mild COVID-19 (a few samples of this study predate the infection). Cell type and time point are not known.

This clonotype was recorded many times. J is TRBJ2-3 and V is TRBV14; 8 nucleotides match TRBD2. Germline V gene lookup returns CDR1 SGHDN and CDR2 FVKESK. V gave up 5 bases and J gave up 5 bases; unmatched junction bases: 9. This CDR3 comprises 15 residues. In DNA, the CDR3 is TGTGCCAGCAGCTGGAGCGGGAGCTTTGGAGATACGCAGTATTTT. Translation gives CASSWSGSFGDTQYF.

The chain joins TRBV5-1 to TRBJ2-3; D is unresolved. The V gene lost 3 bases and the J gene lost 0 bases, with 8 bases spanning the gap. The CDR3 length is 14 residues. Germline V gene lookup returns CDR1 SGHRS and CDR2 YFSETQ. The CDR3 bases are TGCGCCAGCAGCTCCTTTACGAGCACAGATACGCAGTATTTT. Translation gives CASSSFTSTDTQYF. Looking up the rest from reference TRBV5-1 and TRBJ2-3 gives the full variable domain: KAGVTQTPRYLIKTRGQQVTLSCSPISGHRSVSWYQQTPGQGLQFLFEYFSETQRNKGNFPGRFSGRQFSNSRSEMNVSTLELGDSALYLCASSSFTSTDTQYFGPGTRLTVL.

This sequence joins TRBV4-1 and TRBJ1-1, with a tentative D call TRBD1 (5 bases). The CDR3 runs 16 residues. The V end lost 4 bases, the J end lost 1 base, and 16 bases lay between the germline ends. In germline, CDR1 is MGHRA, CDR2 YSYEKL. CDR3 in DNA: TGCGCCAGCAGCCTCTCCCCGCAGGGAGGGAACACTGAAGCTTTCTTT. Its translation is CASSLSPQGGNTEAFF.

This clonotype was observed a few times. The rearrangement links TRBV4-2 to TRBJ2-3; 8 positions agree with TRBD1. V was clipped by 0 bases and J by 1 base; unmatched bases: 3. The CDR3 runs to 16 residues. Germline CDR1 is LGHNA and CDR2 is YNFKEQ. This CDR3 is CASSQEDRGGTDTQYF. CDR3 bases: TGTGCCAGCAGCCAAGAAGACAGGGGAGGCACAGATACGCAGTATTTT.

The chain employs TRBV24-1 and TRBJ2-1; TRBD1 aligns across 9 bases. V lost 3 bases, J lost 5 bases, and 1 base stayed unmatched. Germline V lookup: CDR1 KGHDR, CDR2 SFDVKD. The CDR3 consists of 14 residues. The chain's CDR3 is CATSDGTGNNEQFF. CDR3 bases: TGTGCCACCAGTGATGGGACAGGGAACAATGAGCAGTTCTTC.

Only a few counts were recorded for this clonotype. The rearrangement uses TRBV29-1 and TRBJ2-7, with a weak D call TRBD1 (5 bases). The CDR3 spans 15 residues. Trimming removed 4 bases from V and 0 bases from J, with 16 bases in between. CDR1 and CDR2 from the germline V gene are SQVTM and ANQGSEA. The chain's CDR3 is CSVVPRVSSSYEQYF. In DNA, the CDR3 is TGCAGCGTTGTTCCCAGGGTCTCCAGCTCCTACGAGCAGTACTTC.

This clonotype was found a few times. The chain couples TRBV5-1 to TRBJ1-1; 8 bases are shared with TRBD1. Germline trimming cut 4 bases from V and 0 bases from J; bases unmatched to any gene: 11. CDR3 length: 17 residues. CDR1 and CDR2 (germline): SGHRS, YFSETQ. CDR3 sequence reads: CASSPDSTGVLNTEAFF. DNA of the CDR3: TGCGCCAGCAGCCCAGATTCGACAGGGGTACTGAACACTGAAGCTTTCTTT.

This clonotype was seen a few times. The V call is TRBV7-6, the J call TRBJ2-2, with D maybe TRBD1 (5 bases). V lost 5 bases and J 4 bases, leaving 11 bases between the germline ends. Germline-derived CDR1 and CDR2 are SGHVS and FNYEAQ. The CDR3 loop spans 14 amino acids. The CDR3 sequence is CASSQDTSTGELFF. The CDR3 DNA is TGTGCCAGCAGCCAGGACACCTCCACCGGGGAGCTGTTTTTT.

The chain uses TRBV27 and TRBJ2-7; 8 nucleotides agree with TRBD2. The CDR3 totals 16 residues. Germline V CDR1 and CDR2: MNHEY, SMNVEV (reference sequence). V trimming: 3 bases; J trimming: 0 bases; junction bases outside the gene matches: 7. The CDR3 protein is CASSFVSGASSYEQYF. The CDR3 coding sequence is TGTGCCAGCAGTTTCGTTAGCGGGGCAAGCTCCTACGAGCAGTACTTC.

V is TRBV15 and J is TRBJ2-1; perhaps TRBD2 as D (7 bases). The CDR3 has 16 residues. Germline CDR1 LNHNV, CDR2 YYDKDF (reference sequence). Trimming took off 0 bases at V and 4 bases at J, with 13 bases between the two ends. The CDR3 loop is CATSREREGEYNEQFF. The CDR3 nucleotides read TGTGCCACCAGCAGAGAAAGGGAGGGGGAGTACAATGAGCAGTTCTTC.

This clonotype occurred a few times. The chain uses TRBV29-1 and TRBJ2-7; TRBD2 matches at 8 bases. Trimming at V came to 4 bases and at J to 6 bases, leaving 8 bases not matched to a gene. Per germline, CDR1 SQVTM and CDR2 ANQGSEA. The CDR3 has 13 amino acids. CDR3: CSVGGLEWIEQYF. CDR3 nucleotide sequence: TGCAGCGTTGGGGGACTAGAATGGATCGAGCAGTACTTC.

This clonotype was seen a few times. This rearrangement joins TRBV7-9 to TRBJ1-2, with 9 bases identical to TRBD1. With V trimmed by 1 base and J by 7 bases, 13 bases remained unmatched. The CDR3 is 17 amino acids. Germline CDR1 and CDR2: SEHNR and FQNEAQ (reference sequence). The CDR3 DNA reads as TGTGCCAGCAGCTTAGGAGTTCCGGGACAGGGTATTGTTGGCTACACCTTC. Translating gives CASSLGVPGQGIVGYTF.

This chain links TRBV5-6 with TRBJ1-1; D not resolved. The CDR3 runs to 13 residues. Germline V gives CDR1 SGHDT, CDR2 YYEEEE. The ends were cut back, 2 bases at V and 1 base at J, with 6 bases in the middle. The CDR3 sequence: CASSFSENTEAFF. The CDR3, as DNA: TGTGCCAGCAGCTTCTCGGAGAACACTGAAGCTTTCTTT.

This clonotype occurred a few times. V usage is TRBV5-6 and J usage is TRBJ1-1; 8 positions match TRBD1. The V gene end was trimmed by 4 bases and the J gene end by 10 bases; junction bases not matched to a gene: 12. The CDR3 is made up of 14 amino acids. Per germline, CDR1 SGHDT and CDR2 YYEEEE. The chain's CDR3 is CASSLGQVDRGAFF. The CDR3 DNA reads TGTGCCAGCAGCCTGGGACAGGTCGACCGAGGAGCTTTCTTT.

The gene calls are TRBV2 and TRBJ2-1; no firm D call. The CDR3 covers 12 residues. Germline-derived CDR1 and CDR2 are SNHLY and FYNNEI. Trimming took 3 bases from V and 7 from J, leaving 7 bases between them. CDR3 loop: CASSDIWNEQFF. The CDR3 DNA sequence: TGTGCCAGCAGTGATATATGGAATGAGCAGTTCTTC. The variable domain in full, with the rest retrieved from reference TRBV2 and TRBJ2-1, is EPEVTQTPSHQVTQMGQEVILRCVPISNHLYFYWYRQILGQKVEFLVSFYNNEISEKSEIFDDQFSVERPDGSNFTLKIRSTKLEDSAMYFCASSDIWNEQFFGPGTRLTVL.

The V gene is TRBV7-3, the J gene TRBJ2-2; D is possibly TRBD2 (5 bases). CDR3 length: 16 amino acids. V dropped 5 bases and J dropped 5 bases, with 18 bases sitting between them. In germline, CDR1 is SGHTA, CDR2 FQGTGA. The CDR3 protein is CASSPTGEPGTGELFF. CDR3 in DNA: TGTGCCAGCAGCCCAACTGGGGAACCGGGGACCGGGGAGCTGTTTTTT.